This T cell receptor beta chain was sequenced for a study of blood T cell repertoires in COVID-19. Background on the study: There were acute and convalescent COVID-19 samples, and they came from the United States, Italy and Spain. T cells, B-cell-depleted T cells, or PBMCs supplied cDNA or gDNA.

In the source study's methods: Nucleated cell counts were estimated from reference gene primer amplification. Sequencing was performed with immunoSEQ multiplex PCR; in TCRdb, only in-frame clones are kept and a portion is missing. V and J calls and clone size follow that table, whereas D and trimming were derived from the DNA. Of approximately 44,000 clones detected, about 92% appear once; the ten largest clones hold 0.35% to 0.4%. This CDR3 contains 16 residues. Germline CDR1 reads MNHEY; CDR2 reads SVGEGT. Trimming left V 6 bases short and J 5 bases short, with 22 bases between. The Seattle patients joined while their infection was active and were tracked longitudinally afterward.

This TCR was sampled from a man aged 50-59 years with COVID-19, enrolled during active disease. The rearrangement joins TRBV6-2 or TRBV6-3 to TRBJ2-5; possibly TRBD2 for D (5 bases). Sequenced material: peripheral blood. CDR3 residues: CASSTLGDTDWETQYF. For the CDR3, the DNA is TGTGCCAGCAGCACACTAGGTGATACCGATTGGGAGACCCAGTACTTC.